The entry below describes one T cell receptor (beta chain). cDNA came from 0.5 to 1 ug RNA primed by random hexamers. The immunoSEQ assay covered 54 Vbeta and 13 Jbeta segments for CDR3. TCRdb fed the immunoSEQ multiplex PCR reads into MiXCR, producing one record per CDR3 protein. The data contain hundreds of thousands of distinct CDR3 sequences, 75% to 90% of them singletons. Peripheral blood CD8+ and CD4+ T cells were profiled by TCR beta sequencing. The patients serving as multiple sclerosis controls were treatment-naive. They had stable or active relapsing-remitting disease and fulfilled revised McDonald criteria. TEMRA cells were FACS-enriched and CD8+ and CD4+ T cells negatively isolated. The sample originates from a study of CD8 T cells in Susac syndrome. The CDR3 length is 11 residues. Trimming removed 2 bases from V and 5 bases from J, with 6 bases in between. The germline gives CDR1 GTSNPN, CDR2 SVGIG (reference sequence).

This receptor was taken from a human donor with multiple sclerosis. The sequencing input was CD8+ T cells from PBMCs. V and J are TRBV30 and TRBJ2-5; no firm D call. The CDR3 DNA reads TGTGCCTGGAGTACGAGCGAGACCCAGTACTTC. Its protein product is CAWSTSETQYF.